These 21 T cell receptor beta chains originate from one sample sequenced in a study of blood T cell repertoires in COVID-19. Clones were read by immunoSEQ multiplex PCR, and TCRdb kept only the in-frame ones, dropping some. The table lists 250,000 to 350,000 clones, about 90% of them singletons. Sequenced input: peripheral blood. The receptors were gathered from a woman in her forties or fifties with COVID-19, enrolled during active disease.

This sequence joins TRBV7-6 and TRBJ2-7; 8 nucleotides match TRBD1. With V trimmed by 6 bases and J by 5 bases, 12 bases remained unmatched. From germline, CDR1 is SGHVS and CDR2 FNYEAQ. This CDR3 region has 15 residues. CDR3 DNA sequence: TGTGCCAGCAGTTCCGGGACAGGCTTTTTCGACGAGCAGTACTTC. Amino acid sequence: CASSSGTGFFDEQYF.

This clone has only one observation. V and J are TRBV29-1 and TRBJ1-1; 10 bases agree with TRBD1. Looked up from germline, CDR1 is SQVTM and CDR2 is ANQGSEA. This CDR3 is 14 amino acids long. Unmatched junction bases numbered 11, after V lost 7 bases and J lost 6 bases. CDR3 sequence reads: CSAVRGQGTPEAFF. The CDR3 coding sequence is TGCAGCGCCGTTCGGGGACAGGGGACCCCTGAAGCTTTCTTT.

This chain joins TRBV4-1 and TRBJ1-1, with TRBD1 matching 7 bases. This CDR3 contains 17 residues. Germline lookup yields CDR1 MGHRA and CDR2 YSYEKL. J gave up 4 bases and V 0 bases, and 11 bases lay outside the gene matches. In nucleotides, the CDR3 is TGCGCCAGCAGCCAAGATAGATTGTCAGGGGGAGGCACTGAAGCTTTCTTT. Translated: CASSQDRLSGGGTEAFF.

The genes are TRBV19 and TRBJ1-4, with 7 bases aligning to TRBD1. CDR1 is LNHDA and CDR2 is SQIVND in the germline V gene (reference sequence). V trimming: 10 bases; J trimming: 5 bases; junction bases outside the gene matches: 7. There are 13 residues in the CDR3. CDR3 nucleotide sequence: TGTGCCACTGAGGACAGGTTCAATGAAAAACTGTTTTTT. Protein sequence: CATEDRFNEKLFF.

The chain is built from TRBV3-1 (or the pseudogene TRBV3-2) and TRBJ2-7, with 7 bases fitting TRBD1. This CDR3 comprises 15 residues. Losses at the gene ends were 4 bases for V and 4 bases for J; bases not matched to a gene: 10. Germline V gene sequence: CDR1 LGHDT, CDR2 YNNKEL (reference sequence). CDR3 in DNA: TGTGCCAGCAGCCCAACAGAACAGGGGTTGTACGAGCAGTACTTC. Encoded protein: CASSPTEQGLYEQYF.

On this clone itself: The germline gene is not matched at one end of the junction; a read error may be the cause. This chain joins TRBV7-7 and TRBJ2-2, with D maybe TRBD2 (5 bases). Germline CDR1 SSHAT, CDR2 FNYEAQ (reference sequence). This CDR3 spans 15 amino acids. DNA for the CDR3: TGTGCTAGCAGCTTAGCGACGGGTACCACCGGGGAGCTGTTTTTT. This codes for CASSLATGTTGELFF.

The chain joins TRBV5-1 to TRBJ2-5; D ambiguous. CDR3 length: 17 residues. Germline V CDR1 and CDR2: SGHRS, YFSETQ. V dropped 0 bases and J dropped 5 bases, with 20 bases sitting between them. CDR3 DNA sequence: TGCGCCAGCAGCTTGGCGAGTTTGGCGGTCACCGAGGAGACCCAGTACTTC. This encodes CASSLASLAVTEETQYF.

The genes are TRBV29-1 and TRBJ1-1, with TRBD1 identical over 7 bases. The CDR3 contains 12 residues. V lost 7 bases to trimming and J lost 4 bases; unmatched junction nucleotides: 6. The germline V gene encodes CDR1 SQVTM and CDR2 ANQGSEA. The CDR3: CSGQGGFTEAFF. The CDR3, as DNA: TGCAGCGGTCAGGGGGGATTCACTGAAGCTTTCTTT. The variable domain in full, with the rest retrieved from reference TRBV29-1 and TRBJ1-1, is SAVISQKPSRDICQRGTSLTIQCQVDSQVTMMFWYRQQPGQSLTLIATANQGSEATYESGFVIDKFPISRPNLTFSTLTVSNMSPEDSSIYLCSGQGGFTEAFFGQGTRLTVV.

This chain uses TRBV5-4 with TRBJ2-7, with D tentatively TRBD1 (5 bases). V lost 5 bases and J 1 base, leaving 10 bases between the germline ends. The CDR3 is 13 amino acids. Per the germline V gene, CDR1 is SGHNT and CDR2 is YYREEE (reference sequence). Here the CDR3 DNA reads TGTGCCAGCAGGTCTACAGGTTCCTACGAGCAGTACTTC. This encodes CASRSTGSYEQYF. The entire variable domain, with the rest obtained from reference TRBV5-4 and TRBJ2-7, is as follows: ETGVTQSPTHLIKTRGQQVTLRCSSQSGHNTVSWYQQALGQGPQFIFQYYREEENGRGNFPPRFSGLQFPNYSSELNVNALELDDSALYLCASRSTGSYEQYFGPGTRLTVT.

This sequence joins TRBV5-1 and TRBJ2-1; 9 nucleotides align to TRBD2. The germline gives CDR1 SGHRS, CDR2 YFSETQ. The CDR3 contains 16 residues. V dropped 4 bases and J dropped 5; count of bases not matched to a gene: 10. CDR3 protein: CASSPRAGGDDNEQFF. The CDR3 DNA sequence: TGCGCCAGCAGCCCCCGAGCGGGGGGCGACGACAATGAGCAGTTCTTC.

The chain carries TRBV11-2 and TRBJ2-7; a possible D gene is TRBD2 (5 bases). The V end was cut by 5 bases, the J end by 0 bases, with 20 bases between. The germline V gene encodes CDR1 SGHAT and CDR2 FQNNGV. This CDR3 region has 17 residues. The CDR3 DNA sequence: TGTGCCAGCAGCCGACTGGAGCGGCCAATATCCTCCTACGAGCAGTACTTC. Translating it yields CASSRLERPISSYEQYF. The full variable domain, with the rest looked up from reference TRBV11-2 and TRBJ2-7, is EAGVAQSPRYKIIEKRQSVAFWCNPISGHATLYWYQQILGQGPKLLIQFQNNGVVDDSQLPKDRFSAERLKGVDSTLKIQPAKLEDSAVYLCASSRLERPISSYEQYFGPGTRLTVT.

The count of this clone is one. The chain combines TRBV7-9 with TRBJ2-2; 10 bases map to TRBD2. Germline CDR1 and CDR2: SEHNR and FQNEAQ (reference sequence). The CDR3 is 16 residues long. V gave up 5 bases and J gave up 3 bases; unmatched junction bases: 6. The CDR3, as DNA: TGTGCCAGCAGCCCCACTAGCGGGGTATACACCGGGGAGCTGTTTTTT. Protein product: CASSPTSGVYTGELFF.

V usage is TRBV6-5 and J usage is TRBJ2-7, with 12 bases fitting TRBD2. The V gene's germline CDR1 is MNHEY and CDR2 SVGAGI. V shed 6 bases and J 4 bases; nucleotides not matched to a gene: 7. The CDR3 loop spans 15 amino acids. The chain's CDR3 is CASSYGTSGLYEQYF. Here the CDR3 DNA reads TGTGCCAGCAGCTACGGGACTAGCGGGCTATACGAGCAGTACTTC.

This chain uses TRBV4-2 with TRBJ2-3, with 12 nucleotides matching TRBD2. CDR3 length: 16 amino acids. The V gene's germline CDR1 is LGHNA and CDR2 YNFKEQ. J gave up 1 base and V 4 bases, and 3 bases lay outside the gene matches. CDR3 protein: CASSRGTSGRTDTQYF. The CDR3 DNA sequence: TGTGCCAGCAGCCGAGGGACTAGCGGGCGCACAGATACGCAGTATTTT.

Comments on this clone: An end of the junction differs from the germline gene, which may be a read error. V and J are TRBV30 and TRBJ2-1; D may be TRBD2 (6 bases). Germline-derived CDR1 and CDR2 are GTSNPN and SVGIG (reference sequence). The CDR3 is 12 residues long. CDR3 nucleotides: TGTGCCTGGAGTGTACTGGGCGGGATACGGGTCTTC. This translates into CAWSVLGGIRVF.

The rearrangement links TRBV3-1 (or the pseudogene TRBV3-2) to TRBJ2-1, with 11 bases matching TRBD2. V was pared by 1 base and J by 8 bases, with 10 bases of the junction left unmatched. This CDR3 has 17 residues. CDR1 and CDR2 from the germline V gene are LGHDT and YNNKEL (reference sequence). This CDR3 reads CASSQVLAGGPLYEQFF. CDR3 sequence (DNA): TGTGCCAGCAGCCAAGTTTTAGCGGGAGGGCCCTTATATGAGCAGTTCTTC.

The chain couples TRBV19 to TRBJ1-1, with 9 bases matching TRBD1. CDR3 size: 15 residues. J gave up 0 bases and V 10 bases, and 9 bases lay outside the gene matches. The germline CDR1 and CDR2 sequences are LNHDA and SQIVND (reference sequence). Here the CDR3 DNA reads TGTGCCACCGGACAGGGGCAAAATTTGAACACTGAAGCTTTCTTT. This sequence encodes CATGQGQNLNTEAFF. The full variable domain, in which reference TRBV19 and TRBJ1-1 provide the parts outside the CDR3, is DGGITQSPKYLFRKEGQNVTLSCEQNLNHDAMYWYRQDPGQGLRLIYYSQIVNDFQKGDIAEGYSVSREKKESFPLTVTSAQKNPTAFYLCATGQGQNLNTEAFFGQGTRLTVV.

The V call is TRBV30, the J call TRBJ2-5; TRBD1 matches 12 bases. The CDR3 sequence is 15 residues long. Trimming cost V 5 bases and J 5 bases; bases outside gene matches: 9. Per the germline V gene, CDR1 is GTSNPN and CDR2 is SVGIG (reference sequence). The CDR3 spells CAWFSGTGGRETQYF. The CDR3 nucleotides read TGTGCCTGGTTTTCCGGGACAGGGGGCCGGGAGACCCAGTACTTC.

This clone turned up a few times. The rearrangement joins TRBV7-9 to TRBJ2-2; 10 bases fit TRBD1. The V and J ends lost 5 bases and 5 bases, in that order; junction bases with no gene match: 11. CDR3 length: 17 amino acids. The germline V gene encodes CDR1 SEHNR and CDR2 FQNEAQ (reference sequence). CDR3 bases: TGTGCCAGCAGCCAAAAAACGGGACAGGGGAGGACCGGGGAGCTGTTTTTT. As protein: CASSQKTGQGRTGELFF.

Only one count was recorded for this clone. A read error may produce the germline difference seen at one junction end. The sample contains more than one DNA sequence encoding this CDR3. CDR3: CASRTQGRDTEAFF. CDR3 bases: TGCGCCAGCAGGACTCAGGGTAGAGACACTGAAGCTTTCTTT. V is TRBV6-6 and J is TRBJ1-1, with D possibly matching TRBD1 (5 bases). Germline-derived CDR1 and CDR2 are MNHNY and SVGAGI (reference sequence). CDR3 length: 14 residues.

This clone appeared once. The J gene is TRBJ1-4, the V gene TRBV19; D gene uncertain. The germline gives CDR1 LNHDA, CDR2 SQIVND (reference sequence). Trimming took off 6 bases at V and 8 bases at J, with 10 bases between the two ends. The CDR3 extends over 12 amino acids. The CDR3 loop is CASSRTSEKLFF. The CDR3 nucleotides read TGTGCCAGTAGCCGGACTTCGGAAAAACTGTTTTTT.